The 17 T cell receptor beta chains below come from one sample, sequenced in a study of OX40 agonist ivuxolimab in advanced cancers. Profiling relied on immunoSEQ multiplex PCR, and the TCRdb table lists in-frame clones only, not all of them. The top ten hold about 0.68% of the sample, which has roughly 70,000 clones, around 85% seen once. Here the sequenced sample was CD4+ or CD8+ T cells sorted from blood, taken in a trial of the OX40 agonist ivuxolimab. The receptors derive from an adult with an advanced solid tumor such as melanoma, head and neck, liver or kidney cancer.

This clone was observed a few times. In nucleotides, the CDR3 is TGTGCCAGCGCAGGGTTGGGGCGTGCAAACTATGGCTACACCTTC. It specifies CASAGLGRANYGYTF. The rearrangement joins TRBV5-8 to TRBJ1-2; maybe TRBD1 (5 bases). CDR3 length: 15 residues. CDR1 and CDR2 (germline): SGHTS, YDEGEE. Trimming removed 7 bases from V and 2 bases from J, with 18 bases in between.

This clone was seen a few times. The CDR3 DNA is TGTGCCAGCAGCTTAGGCGTAGTAGGGGCCCCCTATGGCTACACCTTC. Translation: CASSLGVVGAPYGYTF. The chain combines TRBV7-2 with TRBJ1-2; D might be TRBD1 (5 bases). Deletions cut 1 base from V and 4 bases from J, with 16 bases between. The CDR3 consists of 16 residues. Germline V gives CDR1 SGHTA, CDR2 FQGNSA.

The V gene is TRBV4-3, the J gene TRBJ2-1; 10 bases agree with TRBD2. This CDR3 has 17 residues. Germline V CDR1 and CDR2: LGHNA, YSLEER. The V and J ends lost 5 bases and 8 bases, in that order; junction bases with no gene match: 15. This chain's CDR3 is CASSSWTSGSFEDEQFF. The CDR3, as DNA: TGCGCCAGCAGCTCTTGGACTAGCGGCTCCTTTGAAGATGAGCAGTTCTTC.

CDR3 region: CASSLDRDNQPQHF. In DNA, the CDR3 is TGTGCCAGCAGCCTCGACAGAGACAATCAGCCCCAGCATTTT. This chain links TRBV5-4 with TRBJ1-5, with D possibly being TRBD1 (5 bases). There are 14 residues in the CDR3. Deletions cut 4 bases from V and 3 bases from J, with 11 bases between. CDR1 is SGHNT, CDR2 YYREEE, per germline (reference sequence).

The V and J genes are TRBV23-1 and TRBJ1-2, with D perhaps TRBD1 (6 bases). TRBV23-1 is labeled an ORF, and its function is uncertain. The germline V and J ends were trimmed by 0 bases and 2 bases, with 7 bases remaining between them. The CDR3 loop spans 14 amino acids. The CDR3 spells CASSQSGTNYGYTF. CDR3 sequence (DNA): TGCGCCAGCAGTCAATCCGGGACAAACTATGGCTACACCTTC.

The V call is TRBV6-6, the J call TRBJ2-7; TRBD1 agrees at 7 bases. J was trimmed by 4 bases and V by 9 bases; bases with no gene match: 12. CDR1 and CDR2 from the germline V gene are MNHNY and SVGAGI (reference sequence). The CDR3 runs 14 residues. Here the CDR3 reads CASRQGPAGYEQYF. Written as DNA, the CDR3 is TGTGCCAGTAGACAGGGACCGGCGGGTTACGAGCAGTACTTC.

This clone has just one count. The chain carries TRBV5-1 and TRBJ2-5; 9 bases are a match to TRBD2. Germline values: CDR1 SGHRS, CDR2 YFSETQ. Losses at the gene ends were 0 bases for V and 2 bases for J; bases not matched to a gene: 8. CDR3 length: 17 residues. The CDR3 DNA sequence: TGCGCCAGCAGCTTGGCCTATGAAGCGGGGGGTCAAGAGACCCAGTACTTC. Its protein product is CASSLAYEAGGQETQYF.

The chain employs TRBV5-4 and TRBJ2-5, with D perhaps matching TRBD1 (6 bases). The V gene lost 0 bases and the J gene lost 1 base, with 7 bases spanning the gap. CDR1 and CDR2 from the germline V gene are SGHNT and YYREEE (reference sequence). The CDR3 runs 14 residues. CDR3 in DNA: TGTGCCAGCAGCTTGGCAGGGGCCCAAGAGACCCAGTACTTC. This translates into CASSLAGAQETQYF.

The rearrangement joins TRBV29-1 to TRBJ1-2; possibly TRBD1 for D (6 bases). The CDR3 is 14 residues long. In germline, CDR1 is SQVTM, CDR2 ANQGSEA. Trimming removed 4 bases at V and 1 base at J, with 13 bases between. The CDR3 spells CSVAEQGFNYGYTF. CDR3 nucleotide sequence: TGCAGCGTTGCGGAACAGGGCTTTAACTATGGCTACACCTTC.

In DNA form, the CDR3 reads TGTGCCAGCAGCCCGACAGGGTTGGGCACCGGGGAGCTGTTTTTT. Amino acid sequence: CASSPTGLGTGELFF. The rearrangement uses TRBV6-4 and TRBJ2-2, with 7 bases identical to TRBD1. CDR3 length equals 15 residues. The J segment lost 4 bases and the V segment lost 6 bases, leaving 8 bases of the junction unmatched. The germline V gene encodes CDR1 MRHNA and CDR2 SNTAGT.

This CDR3 is CASSVGGGSYNEQFF. For the CDR3, the DNA is TGTGCCAGCAGCGTAGGAGGGGGCTCCTACAATGAGCAGTTCTTC. The chain is built from TRBV9 and TRBJ2-1; a possible D gene is TRBD1 (6 bases). The CDR3 length is 15 residues. Germline loops: CDR1 SGDLS, CDR2 YYNGEE. Trimming left V 0 bases short and J 0 bases short, with 7 bases between.

The chain uses TRBV6-6 and TRBJ1-5; D gene ambiguous. The CDR3 consists of 14 residues. Trimming shortened V by 4 bases and J by 6 bases, and 13 bases separated the two germline ends. Germline CDR1 reads MNHNY; CDR2 reads SVGAGI (reference sequence). CDR3 amino acids: CASSFSSGSQPQHF. CDR3 in DNA: TGTGCCAGCAGTTTCTCAAGCGGGAGTCAGCCCCAGCATTTT.

The chain uses TRBV11-2 and TRBJ2-2, with 14 bases identical to TRBD2. Per the germline V gene, CDR1 is SGHAT and CDR2 is FQNNGV. The ends lost 4 bases at V and 6 bases at J; junction bases unmatched: 4. The CDR3 is 16 residues long. The chain's CDR3 is CASSSTSGGAPGELFF. Written as DNA, the CDR3 is TGTGCCAGCAGCTCGACTAGCGGGGGGGCCCCCGGGGAGCTGTTTTTT. Based on the CDR3 plus reference TRBV11-2 and TRBJ2-2, the full variable domain is EAGVAQSPRYKIIEKRQSVAFWCNPISGHATLYWYQQILGQGPKLLIQFQNNGVVDDSQLPKDRFSAERLKGVDSTLKIQPAKLEDSAVYLCASSSTSGGAPGELFFGEGSRLTVL.

This chain uses TRBV28 with TRBJ2-1; D remains unclear. The length of the CDR3 is 15 residues. Germline assignment: CDR1 MDHEN and CDR2 SYDVKM. Between the trimmed V and J ends, which lost 8 bases and 2 bases, there was a span of 16 bases. CDR3 amino acids: CASQGQRSTYNEQFF. Written as DNA, the CDR3 is TGTGCCAGCCAAGGCCAACGAAGCACCTACAATGAGCAGTTCTTC.

The V call is TRBV2, the J call TRBJ1-1; D possibly corresponds to TRBD1 (6 bases). V lost 7 bases and J 2 bases, leaving 14 bases between the germline ends. The V gene's germline CDR1 is SNHLY and CDR2 FYNNEI. The CDR3 contains 14 residues. The CDR3 nucleotides are TGTGCCAGCACCAAGGGACAACTTAACACTGAAGCTTTCTTT. Amino acid sequence: CASTKGQLNTEAFF.

V and J are TRBV9 and TRBJ2-1; 9 bases agree with TRBD2. V trimming: 0 bases; J trimming: 3 bases; junction bases outside the gene matches: 1. The CDR3 length is 15 residues. Germline CDR1 reads SGDLS; CDR2 reads YYNGEE. The CDR3 loop reads CASSVGGGVYNEQFF. Here the CDR3 DNA reads TGTGCCAGCAGCGTAGGCGGGGGGGTCTACAATGAGCAGTTCTTC.

This chain connects TRBV28 to TRBJ2-4, with D perhaps given as TRBD1 or TRBD2 (5 bases each). The CDR3 spans 13 residues. With 6 bases removed from V and 7 bases from J, the gap between germline ends came to 13 bases. Germline lookup yields CDR1 MDHEN and CDR2 SYDVKM. CDR3 nucleotide sequence: TGTGCCAGCAGCCCCGGGGCGGACAACATTCAGTACTTC. Translation: CASSPGADNIQYF. Combining the CDR3 with reference TRBV28 and TRBJ2-4 gives the whole variable domain DVKVTQSSRYLVKRTGEKVFLECVQDMDHENMFWYRQDPGLGLRLIYFSYDVKMKEKGDIPEGYSVSREKKERFSLILESASTNQTSMYLCASSPGADNIQYFGAGTRLSVL.